These 20 T cell receptor beta chains came from one sample sequenced in a study of T-cell memory formation after mild COVID-19. TCRdb re-derived calls from the 5' RACE reads in MiXCR, one entry per CDR3 protein. The sample lists hundreds of thousands of distinct CDR3 sequences, roughly 20% occurring once. What was sequenced was PBMCs or a T cell subset sorted from them (not recorded which). These receptors were obtained from an adult woman who had mild COVID-19 (a few samples of this study predate the infection). Cell type and time point are not known.

This chain connects TRBV6-6 to TRBJ2-7, with D perhaps TRBD1 (5 bases). Germline CDR1 and CDR2: MNHNY and SVGAGI (reference sequence). V shed 2 bases and J shed 0 bases, with 8 bases lying between them. The CDR3 is 14 residues long. The CDR3 DNA sequence: TGTGCCAGCAGTTACGGCAGGGCCTCCTACGAGCAGTACTTC. Translated, it gives CASSYGRASYEQYF.

This chain uses TRBV15 with TRBJ1-2; 7 nucleotides line up with TRBD1. V lost 0 bases to trimming and J lost 3 bases; unmatched junction nucleotides: 1. CDR3 length: 14 amino acids. Germline V gene sequence: CDR1 LNHNV, CDR2 YYDKDF (reference sequence). The CDR3 loop is CATSREGGDYGYTF. Here the CDR3 DNA reads TGTGCCACCAGCAGAGAAGGGGGCGACTATGGCTACACCTTC. Using reference TRBV15 and TRBJ1-2 for the parts outside the CDR3, the full variable domain is DAMVIQNPRYQVTQFGKPVTLSCSQTLNHNVMYWYQQKSSQAPKLLFHYYDKDFNNEADTPDNFQSRRPNTSFCFLDIRSPGLGDTAMYLCATSREGGDYGYTFGSGTRLTVV.

This chain connects TRBV11-3 to TRBJ2-5, with D perhaps given as TRBD1 or TRBD2 (6 bases each). Germline V gene data show CDR1 as SGHNT and CDR2 as YENEEA. The CDR3 contains 15 residues. Trimming left V 4 bases short and J 4 bases short, with 16 bases between. The CDR3 region is CASSSNVGGGETQYF. The CDR3 nucleotides read TGTGCCAGCAGCTCCAACGTAGGGGGAGGAGAGACCCAGTACTTC.

This sequence joins TRBV29-1 and TRBJ1-2; a possible D gene is TRBD1 (6 bases). CDR3 size: 16 residues. Germline CDR1 and CDR2: SQVTM and ANQGSEA. V lost 4 bases and J 6 bases, leaving 24 bases between the germline ends. The CDR3 coding sequence is TGCAGCGTTGGAGAGTACAGGGTAGTAGGTGGAGATGGCTACACCTTC. It translates to CSVGEYRVVGGDGYTF.

The V gene is TRBV24-1, the J gene TRBJ2-5; TRBD1 or TRBD2 may be the D gene (5 bases each). CDR1 is KGHDR and CDR2 is SFDVKD in the germline V gene. This CDR3 is 12 amino acids long. Trimming left V 9 bases short and J 5 bases short, with 12 bases between. This CDR3 is CATRGGSETQYF. In DNA, the CDR3 is TGTGCCACCCGGGGCGGCTCGGAGACCCAGTACTTC.

The chain is built from TRBV6-5 and TRBJ2-7; 7 bases fit TRBD1. The V gene end was trimmed by 5 bases and the J gene end by 4 bases; junction bases not matched to a gene: 17. Germline CDR1 is MNHEY and CDR2 is SVGAGI. CDR3 length: 17 residues. CDR3 in DNA: TGTGCCAGCAGTCCCCGTCCACCTCGACAGGGCGGGTACGAGCAGTACTTC. This codes for CASSPRPPRQGGYEQYF.

This CDR3 reads CASSLDGQGWIGTGNTIYF. CDR3 nucleotide sequence: TGTGCCAGCAGCTTAGATGGACAGGGGTGGATTGGCACTGGAAACACCATATATTTT. The V gene is TRBV7-2, the J gene TRBJ1-3; 9 bases are shared with TRBD1. This CDR3 comprises 19 residues. V trimming: 1 base; J trimming: 2 bases; junction bases outside the gene matches: 12. Germline V gene sequence: CDR1 SGHTA, CDR2 FQGNSA.

This chain uses TRBV19 with TRBJ2-6; D not certain. V was shortened by 11 bases and J by 3 bases, with 8 bases between the two germline ends. CDR1 is LNHDA and CDR2 is SQIVND in the germline V gene (reference sequence). CDR3 length: 12 residues. Here the CDR3 DNA reads TGTGCCTCCCAGGATGGGGCCAACGTCCTGACTTTC. Its translation is CASQDGANVLTF.

This rearrangement joins TRBV7-9 to TRBJ2-3, with 10 bases identical to TRBD2. Germline assignment: CDR1 SEHNR and CDR2 FQNEAQ (reference sequence). The CDR3 length is 15 residues. J lost 2 bases, V lost 5 bases, and 4 bases had no gene match. In DNA, the CDR3 is TGTGCCAGCAGCCCTACTAGCGGGACCACAGATACGCAGTATTTT. Residues: CASSPTSGTTDTQYF.

In this sample, this clonotype turned up once. The chain recombines TRBV19 with TRBJ1-1; no firm D call. V was cut by 6 bases and J by 1 base, with 12 bases left in between. Germline lookup yields CDR1 LNHDA and CDR2 SQIVND (reference sequence). This CDR3 contains 14 residues. CDR3 nucleotide sequence: TGTGCCAGTAGCCAGGTACAGAGGAACACTGAAGCTTTCTTT. Translation: CASSQVQRNTEAFF. The full variable domain, rest sourced from reference TRBV19 and TRBJ1-1, is DGGITQSPKYLFRKEGQNVTLSCEQNLNHDAMYWYRQDPGQGLRLIYYSQIVNDFQKGDIAEGYSVSREKKESFPLTVTSAQKNPTAFYLCASSQVQRNTEAFFGQGTRLTVV.

This chain connects TRBV5-1 to TRBJ2-1, with TRBD2 matching over 8 bases. The germline V gene has CDR1 SGHRS and CDR2 YFSETQ. The CDR3 runs 15 residues. Germline trimming cut 4 bases from V and 6 bases from J; bases unmatched to any gene: 9. The CDR3 reads CASSHGLAAGNEQFF. The CDR3 nucleotides are TGCGCCAGCAGCCACGGACTAGCCGCTGGCAATGAGCAGTTCTTC.

The rearrangement joins TRBV4-3 to TRBJ2-7, with 12 positions matching TRBD2. CDR1 is LGHNA, CDR2 YSLEER, per germline. The V gene end was trimmed by 4 bases and the J gene end by 0 bases; junction bases not matched to a gene: 13. The CDR3 spans 19 residues. The CDR3 DNA follows: TGCGCCAGCAGCCGTATGGCGCTAGCGGGAGGGCCGAGCTCCTACGAGCAGTACTTC. It specifies CASSRMALAGGPSSYEQYF.

This clonotype was observed a few times. The rearrangement uses TRBV5-4 and TRBJ1-1; D gene ambiguous. This CDR3 spans 12 amino acids. Looked up from germline, CDR1 is SGHNT and CDR2 is YYREEE (reference sequence). Deletions cut 1 base from V and 11 bases from J, with 12 bases between. For the CDR3, the DNA is TGTGCCAGCAGCTTGTTTGATGGTGGTGCTTTCTTT. This sequence encodes CASSLFDGGAFF.

V is TRBV12-3 or TRBV12-4 and J is TRBJ1-1; maybe TRBD1 (6 bases). This CDR3 is 15 amino acids long. V lost 4 bases and J 0 bases, leaving 12 bases between the germline ends. The CDR3 DNA sequence: TGTGCCAGCAGTTCCCTAGGGGGGATGAACACTGAAGCTTTCTTT. Translation: CASSSLGGMNTEAFF.

This clonotype was detected only a few times. The chain is built from TRBV11-3 and TRBJ2-1; TRBD2 agrees at 7 bases. CDR1 SGHNT and CDR2 YENEEA come from the germline V gene. Trimming removed 3 bases from V and 3 bases from J; junction bases left unmatched: 8. The CDR3 is 16 residues long. Written as DNA, the CDR3 is TGTGCCAGCAGCTTCGTAGGCGGGAGTATCTACAATGAGCAGTTCTTC. Its protein is CASSFVGGSIYNEQFF.

This clonotype was counted between two and nine times. The V gene is TRBV24-1, the J gene TRBJ2-7; D may correspond to TRBD1 or TRBD2 (6 bases each). Germline V gives CDR1 KGHDR, CDR2 SFDVKD. Trimming stripped 6 bases from V and 5 bases from J, with 16 bases between. This CDR3 region has 14 residues. The CDR3 sequence: CATSPVGGLDEQYF. The DNA for the CDR3 is TGTGCCACCAGTCCAGTAGGGGGGCTCGACGAGCAGTACTTC.

This clonotype showed up many times. The chain links TRBV7-2 to TRBJ2-5, with 11 bases matching TRBD2. This CDR3 region has 16 residues. J was trimmed by 7 bases and V by 1 base; bases with no gene match: 8. The germline V gene has CDR1 SGHTA and CDR2 FQGNSA. In DNA form, the CDR3 reads TGTGCCAGCAGCTTAGTCCCGACTAGCGGGGCGGTGACCCAGTACTTC. Amino acids: CASSLVPTSGAVTQYF.

The chain combines TRBV12-3 or TRBV12-4 with TRBJ2-5; 11 bases are shared with TRBD2. V lost 5 bases and J lost 1; bases outside the gene matches: 9. This CDR3 spans 17 amino acids. This CDR3 reads CASSRRTSGPGQETQYF. The CDR3 DNA sequence: TGTGCCAGCAGTCGTAGGACTAGCGGGCCCGGCCAAGAGACCCAGTACTTC.

The V gene is TRBV24-1, the J gene TRBJ1-4; the D is unclear. This CDR3 has 12 amino acids. V gave up 3 bases and J gave up 8 bases, with 6 bases separating them. CDR1 and CDR2 from the germline V gene are KGHDR and SFDVKD. The CDR3 sequence: CATSDRGEKLFF. Written as DNA, the CDR3 is TGTGCCACCAGTGATAGAGGAGAAAAACTGTTTTTT.

This clonotype was picked up a small number of times. The V gene is TRBV24-1, the J gene TRBJ1-1, with D possibly matching TRBD1 (5 bases). Germline-derived CDR1 and CDR2 are KGHDR and SFDVKD. Trimming removed 4 bases from V and 10 bases from J, with 21 bases in between. The CDR3 is made up of 15 amino acids. DNA of the CDR3: TGTGCCACCAGTGACCCGACAGCGCCCAACGGGGGAGCTTTCTTT. Translation gives CATSDPTAPNGGAFF.